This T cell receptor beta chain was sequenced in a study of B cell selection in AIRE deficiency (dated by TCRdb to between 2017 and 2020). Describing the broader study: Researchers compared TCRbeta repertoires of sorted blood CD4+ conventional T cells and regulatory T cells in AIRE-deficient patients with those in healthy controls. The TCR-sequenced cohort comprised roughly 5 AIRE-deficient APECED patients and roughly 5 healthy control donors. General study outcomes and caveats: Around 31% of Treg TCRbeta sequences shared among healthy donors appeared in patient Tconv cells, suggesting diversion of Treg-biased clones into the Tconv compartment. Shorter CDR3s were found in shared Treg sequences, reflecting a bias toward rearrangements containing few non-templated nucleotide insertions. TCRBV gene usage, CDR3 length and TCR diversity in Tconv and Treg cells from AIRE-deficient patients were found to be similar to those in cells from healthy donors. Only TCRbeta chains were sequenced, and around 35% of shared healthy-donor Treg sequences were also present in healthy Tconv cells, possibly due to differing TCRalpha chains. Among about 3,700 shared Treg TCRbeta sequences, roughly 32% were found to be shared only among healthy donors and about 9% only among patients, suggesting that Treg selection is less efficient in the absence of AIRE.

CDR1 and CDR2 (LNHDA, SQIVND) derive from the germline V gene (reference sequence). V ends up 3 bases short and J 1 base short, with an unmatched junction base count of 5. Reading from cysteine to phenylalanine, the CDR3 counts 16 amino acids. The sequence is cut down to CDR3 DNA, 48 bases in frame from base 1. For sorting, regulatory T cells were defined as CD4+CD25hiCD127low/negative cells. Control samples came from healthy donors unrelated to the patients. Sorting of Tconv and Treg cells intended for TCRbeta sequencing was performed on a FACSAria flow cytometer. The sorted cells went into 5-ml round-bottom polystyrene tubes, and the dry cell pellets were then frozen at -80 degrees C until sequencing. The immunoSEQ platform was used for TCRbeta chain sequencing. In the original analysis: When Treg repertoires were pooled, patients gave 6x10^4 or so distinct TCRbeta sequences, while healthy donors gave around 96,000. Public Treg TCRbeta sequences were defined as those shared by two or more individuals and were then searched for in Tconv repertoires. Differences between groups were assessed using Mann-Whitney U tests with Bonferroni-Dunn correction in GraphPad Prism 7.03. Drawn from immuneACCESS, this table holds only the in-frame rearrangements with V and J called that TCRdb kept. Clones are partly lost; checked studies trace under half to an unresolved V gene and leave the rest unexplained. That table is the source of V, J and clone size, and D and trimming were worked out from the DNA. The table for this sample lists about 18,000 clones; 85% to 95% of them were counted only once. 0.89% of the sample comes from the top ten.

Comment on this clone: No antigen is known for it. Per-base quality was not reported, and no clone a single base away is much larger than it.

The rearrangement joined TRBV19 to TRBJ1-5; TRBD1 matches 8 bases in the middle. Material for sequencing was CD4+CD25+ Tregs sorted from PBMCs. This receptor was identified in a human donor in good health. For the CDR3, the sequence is CASSITGGRSNQPQHF. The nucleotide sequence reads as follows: TGTGCCAGTAGTATTACAGGGGGACGAAGCAATCAGCCCCAGCATTTT.